This T cell receptor beta chain was observed in a study of T cells after somatic rescue of genetic block. Clones were read by immunoSEQ multiplex PCR, and TCRdb kept only the in-frame ones, dropping some. Among 15,000 or so clones listed, about 70% were seen once. Trimming at V came to 4 bases and at J to 4 bases, leaving 7 bases not matched to a gene. The germline CDR1 and CDR2 sequences are MNHNS and SASEGT. The CDR3 runs 16 residues. The chain has TRBV6-1 and TRBJ1-4; 9 bases fit TRBD1. Source material: peripheral blood mononuclear cells (PBMCs). The receptor was isolated from a man between 18 and 35 years old. The CDR3 reads CASSGTGANINEKLFF. The CDR3 DNA sequence: TGTGCCAGCAGTGGGACAGGGGCCAACATTAATGAAAAACTGTTTTTT.